This TCR beta chain was retrieved from a study of beta chain features in type 1 diabetes. Expressed TCRB transcripts got sequenced, as all isolated RNA was reverse transcribed. Data came from immunoSEQ multiplex PCR; TCRdb stores just in-frame clones and leaves some out. Of about 400,000 clones listed, approximately 12% are singletons. V was trimmed by 5 bases and J by 2 bases, leaving 12 bases between them. This CDR3 has 14 residues. Germline V CDR1 and CDR2: SGHAT, FQDESV (reference sequence). Source material: naive CD4+ T cells from blood. The receptor was derived from a young man in good health. The rearrangement joins TRBV11-1 to TRBJ2-5, with a tentative D call TRBD2 (6 bases). In DNA, the CDR3 is TGTGCCAGCAGCCAGGGACTTCCTCAAGAGACCCAGTACTTC. The encoded protein is CASSQGLPQETQYF.